Listed here is a single T cell receptor beta chain. Its antigen is as yet unknown. Each CDR3 protein is one row after TCRdb ran MiXCR on the reads. The sample lists approximately 83,000 distinct CDR3 sequences; roughly a quarter were seen once. The sample originates from a study of T cell repertoires in cytomegalovirus infection. Study overall: Newly reported HLA-C-restricted and thoroughly characterized HLA-B-restricted CMV epitopes were employed. Public TCR beta signatures were indicative of both CMV infection and a matching HLA type.

Per the germline V gene, CDR1 is SGHAT and CDR2 is FQNNGV. The CDR3 covers 15 residues. Unmatched junction bases numbered 4, after V lost 5 bases and J lost 3 bases. Study-wide findings and caveats: The study identified carriers of CMV plus the relevant HLA from cumulative public TCR beta family frequency.

The source material was CD8+ T cells from cultured PBMCs, sampled from culture after CMV antigen stimulation. The chain joins TRBV11-2 to TRBJ2-7; 13 bases are a match to TRBD2. This clonotype was sampled from a human donor in good health (CMV status not recorded). Some clones in this sample may be carry-over from other donors' samples. CDR3 region: CASSDRTSGGYEQYF. CDR3 DNA sequence: TGTGCCAGCAGCGATCGGACTAGCGGGGGCTACGAGCAGTACTTC.